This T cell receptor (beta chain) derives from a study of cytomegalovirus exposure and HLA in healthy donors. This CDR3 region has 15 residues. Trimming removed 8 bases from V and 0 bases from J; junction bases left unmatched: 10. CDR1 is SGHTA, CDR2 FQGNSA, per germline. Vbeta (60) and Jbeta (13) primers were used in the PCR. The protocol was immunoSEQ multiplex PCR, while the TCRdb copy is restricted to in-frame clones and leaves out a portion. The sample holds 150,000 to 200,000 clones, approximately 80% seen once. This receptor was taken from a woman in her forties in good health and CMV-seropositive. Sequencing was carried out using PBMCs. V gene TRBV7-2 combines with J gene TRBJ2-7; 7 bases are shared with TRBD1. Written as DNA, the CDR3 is TGTGCCAGCTCCGCCAGGGGGACAGCCTCCTACGAGCAGTACTTC. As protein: CASSARGTASYEQYF.